One TCR beta chain is described in this entry. This record belongs to a study of cytomegalovirus exposure and HLA in healthy donors. The PCR contained 60 Vbeta and 13 Jbeta primers. Only in-frame clones appear in the TCRdb table, and some are missing; sequencing was by immunoSEQ multiplex PCR. The table records roughly 98,000 clones, over 65% of them present only once. Germline CDR1 reads SNHLY; CDR2 reads FYNNEI. The CDR3 runs to 16 residues. Between the trimmed V and J ends, which lost 1 base and 4 bases, there was a span of 13 bases. The specimen sequenced was PBMCs. This chain links TRBV2 with TRBJ2-2, with D maybe TRBD1 (6 bases). This clonotype was obtained from a man aged 40-49 years in good health and CMV-seronegative. The CDR3 coding sequence is TGTGCCAGCAGTGAAGAGGGGGTCCGGGGCACCGGGGAGCTGTTTTTT. This encodes CASSEEGVRGTGELFF.